This T cell receptor (beta chain) was identified in a study of T-cell memory formation after mild COVID-19. A single record per CDR3 protein comes from TCRdb applying MiXCR to the 5' RACE reads. The table has some 88,000 distinct CDR3 sequences, roughly 25% seen once. CDR3 length: 13 amino acids. V was pared by 4 bases and J by 8 bases, with 12 bases between. The germline CDR1 and CDR2 sequences are SGHKS and YYEKEE (reference sequence). Findings and limits, study-wide: Whether day 37 second-wave clones are SARS-CoV-2-specific was not confirmed.

In its sample, this clonotype was seen a few times. Antigen specificity is unknown. Sequencing was carried out using PBMCs or a T cell subset sorted from them (not recorded which). The source of this sequence is a man aged 18 to 30 who had mild COVID-19 (a few samples of this study predate the infection). Cell type and time point are not known. This rearrangement joins TRBV5-5 to TRBJ2-2; weak D call: TRBD2 (6 bases). In DNA, the CDR3 is TGTGCCAGCAGCCCCGGGACTTCAGGGGAGCTGTTTTTT. Its protein product is CASSPGTSGELFF.